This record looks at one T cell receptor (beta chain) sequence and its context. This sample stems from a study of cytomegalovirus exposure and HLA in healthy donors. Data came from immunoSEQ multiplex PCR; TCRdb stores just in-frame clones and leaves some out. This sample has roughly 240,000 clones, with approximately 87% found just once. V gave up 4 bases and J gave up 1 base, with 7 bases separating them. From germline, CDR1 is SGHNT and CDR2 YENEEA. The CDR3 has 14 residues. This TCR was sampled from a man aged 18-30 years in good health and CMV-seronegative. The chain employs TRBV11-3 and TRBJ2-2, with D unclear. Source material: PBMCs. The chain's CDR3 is CASSSPRNTGELFF. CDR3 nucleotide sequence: TGTGCCAGCAGCTCCCCTAGGAACACCGGGGAGCTGTTTTTT. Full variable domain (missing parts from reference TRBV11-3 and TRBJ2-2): EAGVVQSPRYKIIEKKQPVAFWCNPISGHNTLYWYLQNLGQGPELLIRYENEEAVDDSQLPKDRFSAERLKGVDSTLKIQPAELGDSAVYLCASSSPRNTGELFFGEGSRLTVL.